This T cell receptor (beta chain) was recorded in a study of blood T cells in healthy people across ages. Points from the study as a whole: More naive CD4+ cells and higher diversity were found in long-lived than in aged donors.

The second PCR ran roughly 7 to 12 cycles with a sample-barcoded 5' primer and J-beta primers. TCRdb recomputed calls from the 5' RACE reads with MiXCR, one row per CDR3 protein. The repertoire has 850,000 to 1,000,000 distinct CDR3 sequences, 40% to 60% of them found once; the top ten carry over 10%. Regarding this clonotype: What it binds is unknown.

Each donor had about 9.6 milliliters of peripheral blood drawn. Total RNA extracted from each sample amounted to at least 5.5 micrograms. Germline V gene sequence: CDR1 DFQATT, CDR2 SNEGSKA (reference sequence). The V segment lost 8 bases and the J segment 6 bases; nucleotides outside the gene matches: 9. CDR3 length equals 14 residues. The rearrangement links TRBV20-1 to TRBJ2-2, with TRBD1 matching over 10 bases. The sample taken for sequencing was blood. This receptor was identified in a man aged 25 to 40 in good health. The CDR3: CSSRQGATPGELFF. The CDR3 coding sequence is TGCAGTTCTCGACAGGGGGCCACACCCGGGGAGCTGTTTTTT.